A selection of T cell receptor beta chains follows, all from one sample in a study of identical twins. TCRdb processed the 5' RACE reads anew with MiXCR; each CDR3 protein has one entry. Here the sample spans approximately 230,000 distinct CDR3 sequences, approximately 5.9% being singletons. The same sample was also used in a study of T cells expressing NK-cell markers.

Specimen: CD8+ T cells sorted from blood. These receptors were collected from a young woman in good health. The CDR3 runs from the conserved cysteine through the conserved F or W. Each record gives: CDR3 protein, CDR3 DNA, J gene, V gene, clone size, D gene. A D gene is named only where the DNA matches it firmly. Size is stated for part of the rows, as once, few or many counts, or as a class when the clone is expanded.

CASSPGTDGNEKLFF | TGTGCCAGCTCACCCGGGACAGACGGAAATGAAAAACTGTTTTTT | TRBJ1-4 | TRBV18 | few | TRBD1
CASSYRRPRKAFF | TGTGCCAGCAGTTACCGTCGGCCGCGAAAAGCTTTCTTT | TRBJ1-1 | TRBV6-6 | . | .
CASSFEGSGYTF | TGTGCCAGCAGTTTTGAAGGAAGTGGCTACACCTTC | TRBJ1-2 | TRBV12-3/TRBV12-4 | many | .
CASSLDGEIYEQYF | TGTGCCAGCAGCTTAGACGGGGAGATCTACGAGCAGTACTTC | TRBJ2-7 | TRBV7-9 | . | .
CSARARVGSAFPYEQYF | TGCAGTGCTAGAGCTCGGGTGGGTAGCGCCTTCCCCTACGAGCAGTACTTC | TRBJ2-7 | TRBV20-1 | . | .
CASSQDGGRVAFF | TGCGCCAGCAGCCAAGATGGGGGCAGGGTCGCTTTCTTT | TRBJ1-1 | TRBV4-1 | . | .
CASSSSMSETKNIQYF | TGTGCCAGCAGCTCGAGTATGAGTGAAACCAAAAACATTCAGTACTTC | TRBJ2-4 | TRBV7-9 | . | .
CASSQDQAVAGADEQFF | TGCGCCAGCAGCCAAGATCAGGCGGTCGCGGGAGCGGACGAGCAGTTCTTC | TRBJ2-1 | TRBV4-1 | few | TRBD2
CASSLVGRYYFTDTQYF | TGTGCCAGCAGCTTAGTAGGCCGGTACTACTTCACAGATACGCAGTATTTT | TRBJ2-3 | TRBV7-6 | many | .
CASSLGTGQQSYEQYF | TGTGCCAGCAGCTTGGGAACGGGACAGCAATCCTACGAGCAGTACTTC | TRBJ2-7 | TRBV7-9 | . | TRBD1
CASSLVTGGTEAFF | TGTGCCAGCAGCTTAGTGACCGGAGGCACTGAAGCTTTCTTT | TRBJ1-1 | TRBV7-2 | . | .
CASSHLGVFYEQYF | TGTGCCAGCAGTCATCTAGGGGTCTTTTACGAGCAGTACTTC | TRBJ2-7 | TRBV12-3/TRBV12-4 | many | .